Listed here are 20 T cell receptor beta chains from one sample, sequenced in a study of cytomegalovirus exposure and HLA in healthy donors. PCR employed 60 Vbeta and 13 Jbeta primers. Method: immunoSEQ multiplex PCR; TCRdb's copy keeps in-frame clones and lacks some. The repertoire holds 200,000 or so clones, with 65% to 85% as singletons. Sequencing used PBMCs. The receptors were gathered from a boy aged 2-9 years in good health and CMV-seronegative.

V is TRBV5-1 and J is TRBJ2-4; 8 positions match TRBD2. The length of the CDR3 is 17 residues. Trimming cost V 5 bases and J 0 bases; bases outside gene matches: 10. Per germline, CDR1 SGHRS and CDR2 YFSETQ. The chain's CDR3 is CASRSEAGALAKNIQYF. As DNA, the CDR3 is TGCGCCAGCAGGAGCGAAGCGGGGGCTCTAGCCAAAAACATTCAGTACTTC.

CDR3 sequence (DNA): TGCAGTGCTCCCAGGGGGCCGGGGCAGTTCTTC. Translated: CSAPRGPGQFF. This sequence joins TRBV20-1 and TRBJ2-1; 8 positions match TRBD1. CDR1 and CDR2 from the germline V gene are DFQATT and SNEGSKA (reference sequence). The CDR3 has 11 residues. V dropped 5 bases and J dropped 12; count of bases not matched to a gene: 6.

V gene TRBV6-5 combines with J gene TRBJ2-7; 7 bases are shared with TRBD2. Germline CDR1 is MNHEY and CDR2 is SVGAGI. The CDR3 is made up of 14 amino acids. Germline trimming cut 6 bases from V and 0 bases from J; bases unmatched to any gene: 5. CDR3 sequence: CASRRGVLSYEQYF. In DNA form, the CDR3 reads TGTGCCAGCAGACGGGGGGTACTCTCCTACGAGCAGTACTTC.

CDR3 in amino acids: CASSLGVRSSYNSPLHF. The CDR3 region has the DNA TGTGCCAGCAGCTTGGGAGTCCGTAGCTCCTATAATTCACCCCTCCACTTT. The chain joins TRBV5-6 to TRBJ1-6; D gene uncertain. The CDR3 length is 17 residues. Trimming removed 0 bases at V and 0 bases at J, with 10 bases between. Germline V lookup: CDR1 SGHDT, CDR2 YYEEEE.

The V gene is TRBV9, the J gene TRBJ2-5, with TRBD2 identical over 8 bases. CDR1 and CDR2 from the germline V gene are SGDLS and YYNGEE. J lost 1 base, V lost 3 bases, and 11 bases had no gene match. The CDR3 is made up of 17 amino acids. The CDR3 DNA sequence: TGTGCCAGCAGCGGGGGGGAGGCGGGGGGCTTCCAAGAGACCCAGTACTTC. Protein sequence: CASSGGEAGGFQETQYF.

This rearrangement joins TRBV19 to TRBJ1-5, with unresolved D. This CDR3 comprises 14 residues. The V gene's germline CDR1 is LNHDA and CDR2 SQIVND (reference sequence). Between the trimmed V and J ends, which lost 0 bases and 9 bases, there was a span of 12 bases. The CDR3 here is CASSIESSPGPQHF. The CDR3 nucleotides are TGTGCCAGTAGTATAGAGTCCTCGCCGGGGCCCCAGCATTTT.

The chain recombines TRBV27 with TRBJ2-7, with a weak D call TRBD2 (7 bases). This CDR3 has 15 amino acids. Germline V CDR1 and CDR2: MNHEY, SMNVEV (reference sequence). The ends were cut back, 4 bases at V and 6 bases at J, with 19 bases in the middle. CDR3: CASSYSGGGGGEQYF. The CDR3, as DNA: TGTGCCAGCAGTTACTCTGGAGGGGGGGGAGGCGAGCAGTACTTC.

This clone was counted once. V and J are TRBV7-9 and TRBJ2-5, with D perhaps TRBD1 (5 bases). V was shortened by 4 bases and J by 2 bases, with 11 bases between the two germline ends. This CDR3 spans 14 amino acids. Per the germline V gene, CDR1 is SEHNR and CDR2 is FQNEAQ (reference sequence). Written as DNA, the CDR3 is TGTGCCAGCAGCTCGGGCGACAGACAAGAGACCCAGTACTTC. Encoded protein: CASSSGDRQETQYF.

The chain employs TRBV4-3 and TRBJ2-4, with 11 bases matching TRBD2. Trimming at V came to 1 base and at J to 0 bases, leaving 8 bases not matched to a gene. Germline V gives CDR1 LGHNA, CDR2 YSLEER. This CDR3 region has 19 residues. The CDR3 nucleotides read TGCGCCAGCAGCCAAGTTGTTAGCGGGGGGGCGATAGCCAAAAACATTCAGTACTTC. This translates into CASSQVVSGGAIAKNIQYF.

The V call is TRBV5-1, the J call TRBJ2-7; the match to TRBD2 covers 8 bases. CDR1 is SGHRS, CDR2 YFSETQ, per germline. V gave up 7 bases and J gave up 0 bases; unmatched junction bases: 3. The CDR3 consists of 13 residues. The CDR3 nucleotides are TGCGCCAGCCAGCGGGGGTCCTCCTACGAGCAGTACTTC. Translating it yields CASQRGSSYEQYF. The complete variable domain, with remaining parts taken from reference TRBV5-1 and TRBJ2-7, reads KAGVTQTPRYLIKTRGQQVTLSCSPISGHRSVSWYQQTPGQGLQFLFEYFSETQRNKGNFPGRFSGRQFSNSRSEMNVSTLELGDSALYLCASQRGSSYEQYFGPGTRLTVT.

The chain recombines TRBV5-6 with TRBJ2-1; 10 positions agree with TRBD1. The V segment lost 4 bases and the J segment 4 bases; nucleotides outside the gene matches: 5. CDR3 length: 15 amino acids. The germline CDR1 and CDR2 sequences are SGHDT and YYEEEE. CDR3 nucleotides: TGTGCCAGCAGCGCCTCGGGACAGGGGTACAATGAGCAGTTCTTC. It is translated as CASSASGQGYNEQFF.

CDR3 protein: CASSSRPRGKPTDTQYF. The DNA of the CDR3 is TGTGCCAGCAGTTCGCGCCCCAGGGGGAAGCCCACAGATACGCAGTATTTT. V and J are TRBV28 and TRBJ2-3; 7 positions match TRBD1. With 4 bases clipped from V and 2 bases from J, the junction kept 12 bases outside the gene matches. CDR1 MDHEN and CDR2 SYDVKM come from the germline V gene. The CDR3 length is 17 residues.

The chain is built from TRBV6-6 and TRBJ1-2; possible D gene TRBD1, 5 bases. V was trimmed by 6 bases and J by 5 bases, leaving 13 bases between them. This CDR3 spans 13 amino acids. Germline V gene sequence: CDR1 MNHNY, CDR2 SVGAGI (reference sequence). In DNA form, the CDR3 reads TGTGCCAGCAGGCACGGAGGGGTGTATGGCTACACCTTC. This sequence encodes CASRHGGVYGYTF.

This clone was seen once. V and J are TRBV29-1 and TRBJ1-1; no clear D. CDR1 SQVTM and CDR2 ANQGSEA come from the germline V gene. This CDR3 contains 12 residues. The V end lost 5 bases, the J end lost 2 bases, and 9 bases lay between the germline ends. The CDR3 region has the DNA TGCAGCGTTTCCGGTTTCAACACTGAAGCTTTCTTT. Translation gives CSVSGFNTEAFF.

The chain employs TRBV13 and TRBJ1-2; 11 bases align to TRBD1. The V gene end was trimmed by 1 base and the J gene end by 6 bases; junction bases not matched to a gene: 7. CDR3 length: 16 amino acids. Germline CDR1 and CDR2: PRHDT and FYEKMQ (reference sequence). This CDR3 reads CASSLAWTGGNDGYTF. As DNA, the CDR3 is TGTGCCAGCAGCTTAGCGTGGACAGGGGGCAACGATGGCTACACCTTC.

The rearrangement links TRBV19 to TRBJ2-7; TRBD2 might be the D (5 bases). Trimming cost V 1 base and J 9 bases, with 13 bases left between them. The CDR3 covers 13 residues. In germline, CDR1 is LNHDA, CDR2 SQIVND (reference sequence). DNA for the CDR3: TGTGCCAGTAGTATAGGACTAAAAGACGGGCAGTACTTC. Its protein is CASSIGLKDGQYF.

V is TRBV7-6 and J is TRBJ2-2, with 7 bases matching TRBD1. Germline V gene data show CDR1 as SGHVS and CDR2 as FNYEAQ. After removal of 5 bases from V and 4 bases from J, the junction contained 10 bases not matched to a gene. This CDR3 is built from 16 residues. CDR3 in amino acids: CASSRHRGSGTGELFF. CDR3 DNA: TGTGCCAGCAGCCGTCACAGGGGATCGGGCACCGGGGAGCTGTTTTTT.

With respect to this clone: The same CDR3 can be traced to other DNA sequences in this sample. This rearrangement joins TRBV18 to TRBJ2-5; tentative D call: TRBD1 (6 bases). The V gene's germline CDR1 is KGHSH and CDR2 LQKENI. The CDR3 loop spans 13 amino acids. Between the trimmed V and J ends, which lost 6 bases and 5 bases, there was a span of 13 bases. CDR3 loop: CASSPGRGETQYF. The DNA of the CDR3 is TGTGCCAGCTCTCCGGGCAGGGGCGAGACCCAGTACTTC.

This chain connects TRBV7-9 to TRBJ2-6; D is uncertain. The CDR3 length is 15 residues. V was shortened by 1 base and J by 1 base, with 5 bases between the two germline ends. Germline CDR1 and CDR2: SEHNR and FQNEAQ (reference sequence). CDR3 nucleotide sequence: TGTGCCAGCAGCTTAGGCGGATCTGGGGCCAACGTCCTGACTTTC. It encodes CASSLGGSGANVLTF.

The chain is built from TRBV5-6 and TRBJ2-5, with 10 bases fitting TRBD2. The germline V gene encodes CDR1 SGHDT and CDR2 YYEEEE. The CDR3 consists of 15 residues. V lost 4 bases, J lost 1 base, and 4 bases stayed unmatched. In DNA, the CDR3 is TGTGCCAGCAGCGGTAGCGGGGGGTCCCAAGAGACCCAGTACTTC. This encodes CASSGSGGSQETQYF. Combining the CDR3 with reference TRBV5-6 and TRBJ2-5 gives the whole variable domain DAGVTQSPTHLIKTRGQQVTLRCSPKSGHDTVSWYQQALGQGPQFIFQYYEEEERQRGNFPDRFSGHQFPNYSSELNVNALLLGDSALYLCASSGSGGSQETQYFGPGTRLLVL.